This entry features one T cell receptor beta chain sequence. Its recognized antigen is unknown. The method was 5' RACE. Preparation of each TCR library used around 3,500 ng of total RNA. cDNA was synthesized with SMARTScribe reverse transcriptase in eight separate reactions per sample. During cDNA synthesis, template switching introduced unique molecular identifiers that contained a 6-nucleotide sample barcode. TCRalpha and TCRbeta cDNA was amplified in two nested PCRs of approximately 16 and 10 cycles, and bead purification was carried out after each PCR. Before amplification, the cDNA was treated with uracil DNA-glycosylase and purified using the QIAquick PCR purification kit. The second PCR was the step at which Illumina TruSeq-compatible adapters and sample-specific barcodes were added. Library quality and concentration were assessed using TapeStation and Qubit, and 4.5 to 5.5 ng of each library was pooled. Pooled libraries were sequenced on an Illumina HiSeq2500 single-index Rapid Run with 2 x 100 bp reads and custom sequencing primers. Turning to the authors' computational methods: MiGEC version 1.2.6 was used for UMI-based consensus assembly, which corrected PCR and sequencing errors. V(D)J alignment, clonotype assembly and CDR3 extraction were performed with MiXCR version 2.1.1. To normalise gene usage, clonotype sharing and MAIT/NKT TCR abundance, the top 1000, 10 000 and 20 000 clonotypes in each sample were analysed. Diversity was computed as the inverse Simpson index with the vegan R package after downsampling to 27 000 UMIs. Statistical testing used paired Mann-Whitney U tests on the discordant twin pairs and applied Benjamini-Hochberg correction for multiple testing. The reads were reprocessed in TCRdb, with one entry per CDR3 protein sequence and no accompanying DNA. The V and J calls come from TCRdb's annotation, not from the publication. The sample table holds fewer than 150,000 distinct CDR3 sequences. 2.4% of the sample is in the top ten clones.

Spanning cysteine to phenylalanine, the CDR3 consists of 13 amino acids. The DNA sequence is not available. The germline V gene sets CDR1 to KGHSH and CDR2 to LQKENI. From each donor, an approximately 2.5 ml peripheral blood sample was collected into PAXgene tubes and kept at -80 degrees C. Without any T cell sorting, total RNA was extracted from whole blood using the PAXgene blood miRNA kit on an automated QIAcube. Peripheral blood from monozygotic twin pairs, either concordant or discordant for inflammatory bowel disease, underwent deep TCRalpha and TCRbeta repertoire profiling that used unique molecular barcoding. For every twin pair, smoking habits were documented, and each individual was categorised as a current, former or never smoker. This entry comes from a study of monozygotic twins with inflammatory bowel disease (dated by TCRdb to about 2019). With respect to the entire study: The complete study included around 30 monozygotic twin pairs: 19 IBD-discordant Danish pairs and nine German pairs, of which four were IBD-concordant and five were IBD-discordant. Each individual had, on average, about 151 000 unique TCRalpha sequences and 181 000 unique TCRbeta sequences available for analysis. Disease-associated traits were sought mainly through comparisons between IBD patients and their genetically identical healthy co-twins within discordant pairs. Here is what the overall study found, with its caveats: Compared with healthy twins, IBD patients shared fewer clonotypes with other individuals, and the difference was most pronounced in patients with signs of disease activity. TCRbeta repertoire diversity, by inverse Simpson index, was decreased in IBD patients compared with their healthy co-twins. Repertoire similarity did not differ between concordant and discordant twins, possibly due to limited statistical power. Because patients received different immunosuppressive treatments, the repertoires may have picked up extra background noise and variability between individuals. No single strong signal or clonotype linked to IBD turned up in the results, so the idea that one exists was not supported. The analysis was unable to tell apart different T cell subtypes.

Sample: blood. The TCR sequence derives from a human donor with ulcerative colitis or Crohn's disease, or a healthy co-twin of an affected twin (not recorded which). The rearranged segments are TRBV18 and TRBJ1-1. The CDR3 corresponds to CASSGTTNTEAFF.